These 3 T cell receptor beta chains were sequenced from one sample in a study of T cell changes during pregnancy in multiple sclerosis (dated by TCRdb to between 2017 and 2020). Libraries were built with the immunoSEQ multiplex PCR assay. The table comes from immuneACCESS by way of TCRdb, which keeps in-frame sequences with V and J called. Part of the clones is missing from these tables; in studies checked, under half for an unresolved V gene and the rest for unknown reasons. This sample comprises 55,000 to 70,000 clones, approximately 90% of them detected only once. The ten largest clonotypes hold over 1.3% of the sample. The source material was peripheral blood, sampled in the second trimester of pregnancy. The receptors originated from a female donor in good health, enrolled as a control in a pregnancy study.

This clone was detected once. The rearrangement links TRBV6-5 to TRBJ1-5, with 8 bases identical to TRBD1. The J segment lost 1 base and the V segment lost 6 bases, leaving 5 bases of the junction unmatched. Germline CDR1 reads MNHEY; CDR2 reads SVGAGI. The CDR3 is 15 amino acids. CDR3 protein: CASRSGGGSNQPQHF. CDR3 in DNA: TGTGCCAGCAGATCAGGGGGCGGGAGCAATCAGCCCCAGCATTTT.

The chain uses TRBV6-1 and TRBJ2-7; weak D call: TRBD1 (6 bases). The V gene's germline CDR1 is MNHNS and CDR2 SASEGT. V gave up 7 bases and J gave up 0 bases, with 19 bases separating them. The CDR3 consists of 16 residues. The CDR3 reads CASKEAGAQYSYEQYF. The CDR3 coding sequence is TGTGCCAGCAAGGAAGCAGGGGCCCAGTACTCCTACGAGCAGTACTTC.

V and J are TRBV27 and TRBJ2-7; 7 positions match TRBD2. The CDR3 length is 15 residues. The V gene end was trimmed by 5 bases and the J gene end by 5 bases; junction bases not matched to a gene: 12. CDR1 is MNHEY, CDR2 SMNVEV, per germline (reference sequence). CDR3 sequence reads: CASSRWGGEVNEQYF. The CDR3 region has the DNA TGTGCCAGCAGTCGTTGGGGAGGGGAGGTAAACGAGCAGTACTTC.